Listed here is a single T cell receptor (beta chain). Germline trimming cut 9 bases from V and 7 bases from J; bases unmatched to any gene: 11. Germline V CDR1 and CDR2: LNHDA, SQIVND (reference sequence). The CDR3 spans 15 residues. Semi-nested PCR with Nested Universal Primer A followed constant-region reverse priming of full-length variable regions. TCRdb reprocessed the 5' RACE reads with MiXCR, giving one entry per CDR3 protein. The repertoire holds around 8,000 distinct CDR3 sequences, approximately 40% seen once, with around 6.6% in the top ten. Memory CD4+ T cells were sorted as CD4+CD45RO+CD25- cells.

V is TRBV19 and J is TRBJ2-2; TRBD2 matches 10 bases. The sequencing sample was made of tumor-infiltrating memory CD4+ T cells sorted from the breast tumor. Noted subset: memory CD4+ T cells, CD4+CD45RO+CD25-. The sequence came from a female donor with breast cancer. CDR3 coding DNA: TGTGCCAGCTCGGGACTAGCGAAATGGGGCGGGGAGCTGTTTTTT. Residues: CASSGLAKWGGELFF.